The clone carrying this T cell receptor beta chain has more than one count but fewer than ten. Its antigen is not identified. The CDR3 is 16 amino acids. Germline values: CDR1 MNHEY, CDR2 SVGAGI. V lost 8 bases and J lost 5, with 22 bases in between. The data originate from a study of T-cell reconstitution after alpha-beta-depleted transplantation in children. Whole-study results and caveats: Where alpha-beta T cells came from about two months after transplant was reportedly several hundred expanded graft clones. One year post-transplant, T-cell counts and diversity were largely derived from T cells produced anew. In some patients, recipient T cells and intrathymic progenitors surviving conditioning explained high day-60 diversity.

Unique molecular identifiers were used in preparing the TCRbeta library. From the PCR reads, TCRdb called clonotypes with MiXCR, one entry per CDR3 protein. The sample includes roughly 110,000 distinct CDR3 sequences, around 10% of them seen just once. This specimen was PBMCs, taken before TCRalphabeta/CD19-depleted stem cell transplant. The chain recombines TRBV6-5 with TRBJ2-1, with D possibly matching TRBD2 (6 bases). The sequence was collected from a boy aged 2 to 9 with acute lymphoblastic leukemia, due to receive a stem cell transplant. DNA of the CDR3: TGTGCCAGCCGGGGCGTGAGGGAGGTTTTCAACAATGAGCAGTTCTTC. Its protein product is CASRGVREVFNNEQFF.